The clone carrying this T cell receptor (beta chain) is large by share. Its target is unknown. The data belong to a study of T cells in localized non-small cell lung cancer. General study results and limits: For the top 100 tumor clones, a median around 55 also appeared in adjacent lung. Because only a single region of the tumor was sequenced, heterogeneity remains possible. Peak T cell clonality was found in uninvolved adjacent lung, exceeding tumor.

Deletions cut 4 bases from V and 1 base from J, with 11 bases between. The length of the CDR3 is 14 residues. The table came from immunoSEQ multiplex PCR; TCRdb's copy has only in-frame clones and leaves some out. The sample lists 950 to 1,500 clones, 26% occurring once. The receptor comes from a man aged 40 to 69 with stage II lung adenocarcinoma. The chain uses TRBV7-1 and TRBJ2-7, with D perhaps TRBD1 (6 bases). TRBV7-1 is an open reading frame whose function is uncertain. Here the sequenced sample was normal lung tissue next to the tumor, taken before any cancer treatment. Written as DNA, the CDR3 is TGTGCCAGCAGCTTAAGAGGGGGATCCTACGAGCAGTACTTC. Translated, it gives CASSLRGGSYEQYF.